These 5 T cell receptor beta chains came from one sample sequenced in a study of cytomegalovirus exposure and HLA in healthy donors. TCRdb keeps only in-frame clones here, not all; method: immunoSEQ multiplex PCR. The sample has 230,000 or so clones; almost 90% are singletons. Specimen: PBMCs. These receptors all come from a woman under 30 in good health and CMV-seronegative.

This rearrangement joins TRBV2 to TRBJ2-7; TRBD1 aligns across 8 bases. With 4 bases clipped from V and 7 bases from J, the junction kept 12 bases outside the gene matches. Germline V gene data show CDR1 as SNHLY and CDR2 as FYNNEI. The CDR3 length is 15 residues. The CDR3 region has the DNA TGTGCCAGCAGTGGGACAGGGAATTACCCTCGAGAGCAGTACTTC. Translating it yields CASSGTGNYPREQYF.

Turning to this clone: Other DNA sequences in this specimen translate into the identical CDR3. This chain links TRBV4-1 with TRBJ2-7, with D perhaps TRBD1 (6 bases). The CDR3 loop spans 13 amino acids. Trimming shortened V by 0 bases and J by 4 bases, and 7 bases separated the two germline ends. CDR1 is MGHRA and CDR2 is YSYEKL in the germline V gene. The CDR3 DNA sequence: TGCGCCAGCAGCCAAGACAGGGGATACGAGCAGTACTTC. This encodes CASSQDRGYEQYF.

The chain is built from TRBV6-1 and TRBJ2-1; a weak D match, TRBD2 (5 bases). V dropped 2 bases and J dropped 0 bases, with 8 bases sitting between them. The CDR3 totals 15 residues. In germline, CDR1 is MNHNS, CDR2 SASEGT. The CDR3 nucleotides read TGTGCCAGCAGTGAACGTGGGAGCTCCTACAATGAGCAGTTCTTC. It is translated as CASSERGSSYNEQFF.

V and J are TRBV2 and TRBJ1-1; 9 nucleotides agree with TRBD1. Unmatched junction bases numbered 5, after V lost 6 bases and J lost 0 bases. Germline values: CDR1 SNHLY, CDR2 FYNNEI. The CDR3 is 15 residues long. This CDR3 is CASRGQGPLNTEAFF. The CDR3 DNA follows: TGTGCCAGCAGGGGACAGGGCCCCCTGAACACTGAAGCTTTCTTT. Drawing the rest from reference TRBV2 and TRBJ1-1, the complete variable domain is EPEVTQTPSHQVTQMGQEVILRCVPISNHLYFYWYRQILGQKVEFLVSFYNNEISEKSEIFDDQFSVERPDGSNFTLKIRSTKLEDSAMYFCASRGQGPLNTEAFFGQGTRLTVV.

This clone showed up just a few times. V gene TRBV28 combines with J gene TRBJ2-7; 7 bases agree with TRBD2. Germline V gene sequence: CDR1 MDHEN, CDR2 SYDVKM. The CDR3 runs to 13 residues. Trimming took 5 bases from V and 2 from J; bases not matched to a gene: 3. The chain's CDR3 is CASSGRAPYEQYF. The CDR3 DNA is TGTGCCAGCAGTGGGAGGGCGCCCTACGAGCAGTACTTC.